A single sample is the source of the 9 T cell receptor beta chains below, sequenced in a study of T-cell reconstitution after alpha-beta-depleted transplantation in children. As it was prepared, the TCRbeta library received unique molecular identifiers. TCRdb processed the PCR reads anew with MiXCR; each CDR3 protein has one entry. The data show around 420,000 distinct CDR3 sequences, about a sixth seen once. Sequencing used PBMCs, mostly from graft donor cells, obtained 360 days after TCRalphabeta/CD19-depleted stem cell transplant. The receptors stem from a boy under three years old who had a stem cell transplant for Wiskott-Aldrich syndrome, so the T cells may come from the graft donor.

This chain joins TRBV11-2 and TRBJ2-1, with 9 bases identical to TRBD1. Germline V gives CDR1 SGHAT, CDR2 FQNNGV. J gave up 11 bases and V 0 bases, and 14 bases lay outside the gene matches. The CDR3 contains 17 residues. CDR3: CASSLDTPGQGLSKQFF. The CDR3 nucleotides read TGTGCCAGCAGCTTAGATACTCCGGGACAGGGATTAAGTAAGCAGTTCTTC.

The chain employs TRBV4-1 and TRBJ2-5, with D possibly called TRBD1 or TRBD2 (6 bases each). The CDR3 contains 15 residues. Germline V gene sequence: CDR1 MGHRA, CDR2 YSYEKL. V was cut by 4 bases and J by 0 bases, with 12 bases left in between. Written as DNA, the CDR3 is TGCGCCAGCAGCCGCGGGACACAATACCAAGAGACCCAGTACTTC. Translation: CASSRGTQYQETQYF.

There are a few counts of this clonotype. In DNA, the CDR3 is TGTGCCAGCAGTTTATACAGTTGGCAGGACTACGAGCAGTACTTC. This sequence encodes CASSLYSWQDYEQYF. The V gene is TRBV28, the J gene TRBJ2-7, with D unclear. The germline CDR1 and CDR2 sequences are MDHEN and SYDVKM. This CDR3 comprises 15 residues. Trimming left V 1 base short and J 3 bases short, with 13 bases between. Supplemented by reference TRBV28 and TRBJ2-7, the full variable domain reads DVKVTQSSRYLVKRTGEKVFLECVQDMDHENMFWYRQDPGLGLRLIYFSYDVKMKEKGDIPEGYSVSREKKERFSLILESASTNQTSMYLCASSLYSWQDYEQYFGPGTRLTVT.

This clonotype was found a few times. The rearrangement links TRBV12-3 or TRBV12-4 to TRBJ2-7; 8 bases agree with TRBD1. J was trimmed by 3 bases and V by 6 bases; bases with no gene match: 4. This CDR3 is built from 13 residues. The CDR3 is CASRPDRDYEQYF. In nucleotides, the CDR3 is TGTGCCAGCAGACCGGACAGGGACTACGAGCAGTACTTC.

The V call is TRBV6-5, the J call TRBJ2-7, with D perhaps assigned TRBD1 or TRBD2 (5 bases each). The CDR3 has 16 amino acids. The germline V and J ends were trimmed by 0 bases and 1 base, with 13 bases remaining between them. Germline CDR1 reads MNHEY; CDR2 reads SVGAGI. CDR3 in amino acids: CASSYSEGTVSYEQYF. CDR3 nucleotides: TGTGCCAGCAGTTACTCCGAGGGGACGGTATCCTACGAGCAGTACTTC.

In its sample, this clonotype was seen a few times. The chain couples TRBV10-3 to TRBJ2-7; 9 bases match TRBD2. The CDR3 is 15 residues long. After removal of 9 bases from V and 5 bases from J, the junction contained 14 bases not matched to a gene. Germline V lookup: CDR1 ENHRY, CDR2 SYGVKD. The CDR3 region has the DNA TGTGCCATAGAGCCGTCGCCGGGACTAGCAAACGAGCAGTACTTC. This codes for CAIEPSPGLANEQYF.

The gene calls are TRBV11-3 and TRBJ2-1; 11 bases agree with TRBD1. The germline CDR1 and CDR2 sequences are SGHNT and YENEEA. The trim removed 5 bases at V and 1 base at J, leaving 4 bases unmatched. The CDR3 has 16 amino acids. DNA of the CDR3: TGTGCCAGCAGCGCACGGGACAGGGGGTCCTACAATGAGCAGTTCTTC. Residues: CASSARDRGSYNEQFF.

This chain joins TRBV5-1 and TRBJ2-1; TRBD2 matches at 8 bases. After removal of 3 bases from V and 2 bases from J, the junction contained 4 bases not matched to a gene. This CDR3 spans 15 amino acids. Germline-derived CDR1 and CDR2 are SGHRS and YFSETQ. CDR3: CASSYAGGTYNEQFF. In nucleotides, the CDR3 is TGCGCCAGCAGCTATGCGGGGGGTACCTACAATGAGCAGTTCTTC.

The chain joins TRBV12-3 or TRBV12-4 to TRBJ1-1; a possible D gene is TRBD1 (5 bases). The CDR3 has 13 residues. The V gene lost 9 bases and the J gene lost 5 bases, with 16 bases spanning the gap. The DNA for the CDR3 is TGTGCCAGTATGCCCCAGGGAGAAACTGAAGCTTTCTTT. Translated: CASMPQGETEAFF.